The entry below describes one T cell receptor (beta chain). This record belongs to a study of blood T cell repertoires in COVID-19. In the study overall: The study drew acute and convalescent COVID-19 samples from the United States, Italy and Spain. T cells, B-cell-depleted T cells, or PBMCs provided the cDNA or gDNA that served as material.

Original processing methods: Nucleated cell number was recorded as an estimate derived from reference gene primer amplification. TCRdb's copy holds only in-frame clones and misses some; the assay was immunoSEQ multiplex PCR. The V and J calls and clone size were taken over from that table, and D and trimming were inferred from the DNA. The table lists some 160,000 clones, 86% of them singletons. The sequenced material came from peripheral blood. The clonotype was recovered from a woman in her sixties or seventies with acute or convalescent COVID-19.

The CDR3 nucleotides read TGTGCCAGCAGTTACGCGTCAGGGGCCGGGAATTCACCCCTCCACTTT. This codes for CASSYASGAGNSPLHF. The chain employs TRBV6-5 and TRBJ1-6; weak D call: TRBD1 (6 bases). The CDR3 runs to 16 residues. Germline CDR1 reads MNHEY; CDR2 reads SVGAGI. Trimming shortened V by 2 bases and J by 7 bases, and 15 bases separated the two germline ends.